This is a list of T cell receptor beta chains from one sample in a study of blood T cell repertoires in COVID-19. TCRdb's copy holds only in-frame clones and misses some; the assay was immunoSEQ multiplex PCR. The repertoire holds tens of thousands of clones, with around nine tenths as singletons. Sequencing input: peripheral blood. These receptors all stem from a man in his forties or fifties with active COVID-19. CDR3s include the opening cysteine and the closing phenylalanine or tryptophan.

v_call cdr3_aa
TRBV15 CATSQPSETEAFF
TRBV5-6 CASSLRGRELFF
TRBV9 CASSVATTNEKLFF
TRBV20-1 CSGGRGDTQYF
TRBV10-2 CATRLAGGALTDTQYF
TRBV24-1 CATSDLSSETGGNSDTQYF
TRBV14 CASSQNRAEQYF
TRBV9 CASSVGLAINTGELFF
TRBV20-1 CSASQSRSTDTQYF
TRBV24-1 CATGSGRNTGELFF
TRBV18 CASSPASGLQETQYF
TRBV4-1 CASSQSTLGESPLHF
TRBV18 CASSPEGSGSSPLHF
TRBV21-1 CATIRLTSGIPHNEQFF
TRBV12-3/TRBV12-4 CASSLEDVYGYTF
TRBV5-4 CASSPGVSRGNSPLHF
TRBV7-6 CASSLAPGNSRYEQYF
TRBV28 CASRLTSGREREQYF
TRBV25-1 CASSGSSYNSPLHF
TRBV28 CASSYRATQETQYF
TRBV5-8 CASFLGGEQFF
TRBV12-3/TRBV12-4 CASGEARLYEQFF
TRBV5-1 CASSQTGGWGTGELFF
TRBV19 CASSVAGGPYNEQFF
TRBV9 CASSSNRDTEAFF
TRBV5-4 CASSPGGDTPNYGYTF
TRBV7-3 CASSLSWDTAYEQYF
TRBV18 CASSPPLAGLGGTGELFF